Following are 10 T cell receptor beta chains from one sample sequenced in a study of CD8+ T cells in alopecia areata. In each case, RNA was isolated and then reverse transcribed into cDNA as the sequencing template. The assay was immunoSEQ multiplex PCR, and TCRdb's table has in-frame clones only and misses some. Of roughly 250,000 clones in the sample, around two thirds were seen once. The starting material was CD4+ T cells sorted from blood, obtained at week 0. The receptors were gathered from a human donor with alopecia areata.

The J gene is TRBJ2-7, the V gene TRBV2; 10 nucleotides align to TRBD1. There are 13 residues in the CDR3. CDR1 SNHLY and CDR2 FYNNEI come from the germline V gene. Losses at the gene ends were 6 bases for V and 3 bases for J; bases not matched to a gene: 2. CDR3 nucleotide sequence: TGTGCCAGCAGAGGACAGGGGGACTACGAGCAGTACTTC. It yields the protein CASRGQGDYEQYF.

The CDR3 here is CASSRLSRGELFF. CDR3 sequence (DNA): TGTGCCAGCAGCCGACTGTCCCGCGGGGAGCTGTTTTTT. The chain couples TRBV6-6 to TRBJ2-2; the D is unclear. The germline gives CDR1 MNHNY, CDR2 SVGAGI (reference sequence). This CDR3 comprises 13 residues. Trimming cost V 6 bases and J 7 bases, with 12 bases left between them.

This clone was detected once. In the same sample, other DNA sequences code for this CDR3. V is TRBV9 and J is TRBJ1-2; 9 bases fit TRBD1. Germline CDR1 SGDLS, CDR2 YYNGEE. The CDR3 has 14 residues. V trimming: 3 bases; J trimming: 4 bases; junction bases outside the gene matches: 4. The CDR3 sequence is CASSAGQGSYGYTF. Here the CDR3 DNA reads TGTGCCAGCAGCGCGGGACAGGGTAGCTATGGCTACACCTTC.

This clone was seen more than once but under ten times. The chain employs TRBV29-1 and TRBJ1-1, with D possibly being TRBD1 (5 bases). The CDR3 is 12 amino acids. V was trimmed by 0 bases and J by 4 bases, leaving 6 bases between them. Germline CDR1 SQVTM, CDR2 ANQGSEA. In nucleotides, the CDR3 is TGCAGCGTTGAAGATGGGGGCACTGAAGCTTTCTTT. This translates into CSVEDGGTEAFF.

The CDR3 nucleotides read TGTGCCAGTGGCACAGGAGTTAACTATGGCTACACCTTC. It specifies CASGTGVNYGYTF. The V call is TRBV19, the J call TRBJ1-2; D is perhaps TRBD1 (5 bases). V was pared by 8 bases and J by 1 base, with 11 bases between. The CDR3 contains 13 residues. The germline gives CDR1 LNHDA, CDR2 SQIVND (reference sequence).

The chain recombines TRBV6-6 with TRBJ1-2; D uncertain. V lost 5 bases and J 11 bases, leaving 12 bases between the germline ends. The CDR3 covers 11 residues. Germline CDR1 is MNHNY and CDR2 is SVGAGI (reference sequence). For the CDR3, the DNA is TGTGCCAGCAGTCAGTCGACGCAGTACACCTTC. Protein sequence: CASSQSTQYTF.

The V call is TRBV4-2, the J call TRBJ2-7; no clear D. Germline CDR1 and CDR2: LGHNA and YNFKEQ. The CDR3 totals 18 residues. Trimming took off 0 bases at V and 5 bases at J, with 23 bases between the two ends. This CDR3 reads CASSQDLRLDKVCHEQYF. The CDR3 DNA sequence: TGTGCCAGCAGCCAAGATCTCCGGTTAGACAAGGTATGCCACGAGCAGTACTTC.

The V call is TRBV5-1, the J call TRBJ2-2; a weak D match, TRBD2 (8 bases). Germline V gives CDR1 SGHRS, CDR2 YFSETQ. The CDR3 loop spans 16 amino acids. The V gene lost 2 bases and the J gene lost 6 bases, with 17 bases spanning the gap. This CDR3 is CASSLRQGLGPGELFF. The CDR3 DNA reads as TGCGCCAGCAGCTTACGACAGGGACTAGGTCCCGGGGAGCTGTTTTTT.

This chain connects TRBV5-1 to TRBJ2-7, with TRBD1 as a possible D gene (6 bases). This CDR3 is 13 amino acids long. The V gene's germline CDR1 is SGHRS and CDR2 YFSETQ. Trimming pared 2 bases from V and 4 bases from J, leaving 10 bases between. The CDR3 loop reads CASSFAGTYEQYF. The DNA for the CDR3 is TGCGCCAGCAGCTTTGCAGGGACATACGAGCAGTACTTC.

This sequence joins TRBV30 and TRBJ1-2; no reliable D call. The CDR3 is made up of 13 amino acids. Germline-derived CDR1 and CDR2 are GTSNPN and SVGIG (reference sequence). V lost 4 bases to trimming and J lost 0 bases, with 9 bases between them. The CDR3 DNA reads as TGTGCCTGGAATGTCCGAACTAACTATGGCTACACCTTC. This codes for CAWNVRTNYGYTF.